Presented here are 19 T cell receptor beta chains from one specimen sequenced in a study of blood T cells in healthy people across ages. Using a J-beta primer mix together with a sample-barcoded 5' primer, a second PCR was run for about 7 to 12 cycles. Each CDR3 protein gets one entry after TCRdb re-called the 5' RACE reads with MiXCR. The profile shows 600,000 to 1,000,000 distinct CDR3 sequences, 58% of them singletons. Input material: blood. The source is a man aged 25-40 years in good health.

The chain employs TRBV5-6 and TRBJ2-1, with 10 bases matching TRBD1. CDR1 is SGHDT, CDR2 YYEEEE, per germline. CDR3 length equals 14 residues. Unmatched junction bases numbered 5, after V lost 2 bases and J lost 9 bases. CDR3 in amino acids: CASSFGTGAFEQFF. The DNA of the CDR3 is TGTGCCAGCAGCTTCGGGACAGGGGCGTTTGAGCAGTTCTTC. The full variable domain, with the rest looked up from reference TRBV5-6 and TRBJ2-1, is DAGVTQSPTHLIKTRGQQVTLRCSPKSGHDTVSWYQQALGQGPQFIFQYYEEEERQRGNFPDRFSGHQFPNYSSELNVNALLLGDSALYLCASSFGTGAFEQFFGPGTRLTVL.

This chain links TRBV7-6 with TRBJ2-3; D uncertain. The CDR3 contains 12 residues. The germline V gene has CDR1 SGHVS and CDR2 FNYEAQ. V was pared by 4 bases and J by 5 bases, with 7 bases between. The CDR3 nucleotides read TGTGCCAGCAGCTATGCGGTAGATACGCAGTATTTT. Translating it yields CASSYAVDTQYF.

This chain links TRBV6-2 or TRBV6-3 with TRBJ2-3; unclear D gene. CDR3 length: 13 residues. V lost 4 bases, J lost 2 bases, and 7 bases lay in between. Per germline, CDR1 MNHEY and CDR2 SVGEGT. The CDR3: CASSFRPTDTQYF. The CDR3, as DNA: TGTGCCAGCAGTTTTAGGCCCACAGATACGCAGTATTTT.

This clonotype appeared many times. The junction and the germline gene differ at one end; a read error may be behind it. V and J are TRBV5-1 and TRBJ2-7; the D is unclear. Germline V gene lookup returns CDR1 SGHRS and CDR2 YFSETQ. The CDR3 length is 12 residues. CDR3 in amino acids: CASSLPSYEQYF. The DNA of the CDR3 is TGTGCCAGCAGTTTACCCTCCTACGAGCAGTACTTC.

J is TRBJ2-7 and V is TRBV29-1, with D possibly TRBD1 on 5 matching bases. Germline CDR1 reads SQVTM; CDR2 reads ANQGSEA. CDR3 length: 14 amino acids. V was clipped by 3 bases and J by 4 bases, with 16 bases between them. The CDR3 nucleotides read TGCAGCGTTGAGGGTCAGGGAACACCTTACGAGCAGTACTTC. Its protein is CSVEGQGTPYEQYF.

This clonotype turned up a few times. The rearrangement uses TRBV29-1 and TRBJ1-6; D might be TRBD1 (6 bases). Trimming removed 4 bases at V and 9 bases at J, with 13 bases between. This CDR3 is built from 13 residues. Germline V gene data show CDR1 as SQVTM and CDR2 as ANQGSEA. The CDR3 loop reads CSVGDRLGSPLHF. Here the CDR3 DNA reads TGCAGCGTTGGCGACAGGCTGGGTTCACCCCTCCACTTT.

CDR3 sequence (DNA): TGCAGTGCTTACGACACCGGGACAAACACAGATACGCAGTATTTT. It encodes CSAYDTGTNTDTQYF. This chain uses TRBV20-1 with TRBJ2-3; D perhaps matches TRBD1 (6 bases). V lost 5 bases, J lost 2 bases, and 17 bases lay in between. The CDR3 totals 15 residues. CDR1 DFQATT and CDR2 SNEGSKA come from the germline V gene (reference sequence).

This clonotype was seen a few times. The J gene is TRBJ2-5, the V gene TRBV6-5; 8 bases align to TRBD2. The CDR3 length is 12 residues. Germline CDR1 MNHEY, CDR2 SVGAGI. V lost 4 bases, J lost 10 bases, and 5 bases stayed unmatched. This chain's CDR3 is CASSSPGTSQYF. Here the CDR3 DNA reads TGTGCCAGCAGTTCCCCCGGGACTAGCCAGTACTTC.

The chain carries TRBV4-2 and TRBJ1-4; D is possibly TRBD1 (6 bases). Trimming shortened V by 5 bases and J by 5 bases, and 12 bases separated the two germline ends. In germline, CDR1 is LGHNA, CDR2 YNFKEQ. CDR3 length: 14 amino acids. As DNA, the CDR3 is TGTGCCAGCAGCGCCGGACAGTTAAATGAAAAACTGTTTTTT. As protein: CASSAGQLNEKLFF.

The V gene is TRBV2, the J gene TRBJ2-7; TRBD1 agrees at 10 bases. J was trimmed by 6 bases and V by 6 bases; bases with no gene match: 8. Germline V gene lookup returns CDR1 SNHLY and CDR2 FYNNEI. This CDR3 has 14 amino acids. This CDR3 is CASSVRTGGTEQYF. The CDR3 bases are TGTGCCAGCAGCGTTCGGACAGGGGGAACCGAGCAGTACTTC.

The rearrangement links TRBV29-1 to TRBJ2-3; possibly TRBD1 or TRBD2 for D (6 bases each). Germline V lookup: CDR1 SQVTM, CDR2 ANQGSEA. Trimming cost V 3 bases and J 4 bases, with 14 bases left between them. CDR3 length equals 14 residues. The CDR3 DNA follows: TGCAGCGTTGAGGAAGGAAGGGGGGCAGATACGCAGTATTTT. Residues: CSVEEGRGADTQYF.

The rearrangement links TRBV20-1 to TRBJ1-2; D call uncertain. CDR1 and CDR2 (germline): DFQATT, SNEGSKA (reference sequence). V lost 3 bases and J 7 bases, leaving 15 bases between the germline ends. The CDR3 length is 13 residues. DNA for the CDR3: TGCAGTGCTAGCTCTAAGACACCCAGTGGCTACACCTTC. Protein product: CSASSKTPSGYTF.

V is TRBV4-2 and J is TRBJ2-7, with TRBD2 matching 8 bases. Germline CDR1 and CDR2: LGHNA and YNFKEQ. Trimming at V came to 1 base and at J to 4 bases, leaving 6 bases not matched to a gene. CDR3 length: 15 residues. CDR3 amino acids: CASSQGASGLYEQYF. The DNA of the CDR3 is TGTGCCAGCAGCCAAGGGGCTAGCGGGTTGTACGAGCAGTACTTC.

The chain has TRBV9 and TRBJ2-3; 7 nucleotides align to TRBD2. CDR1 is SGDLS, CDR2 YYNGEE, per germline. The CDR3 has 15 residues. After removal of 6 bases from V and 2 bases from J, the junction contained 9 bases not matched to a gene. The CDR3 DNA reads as TGTGCCAGCACCGAACGAGCGGGGATCACAGATACGCAGTATTTT. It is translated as CASTERAGITDTQYF.

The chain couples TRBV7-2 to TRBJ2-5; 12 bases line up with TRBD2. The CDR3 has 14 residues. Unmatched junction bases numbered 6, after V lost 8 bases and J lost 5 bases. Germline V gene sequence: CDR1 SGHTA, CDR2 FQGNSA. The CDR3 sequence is CASALAGGPETQYF. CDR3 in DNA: TGTGCCAGCGCCCTAGCGGGAGGGCCGGAGACCCAGTACTTC.

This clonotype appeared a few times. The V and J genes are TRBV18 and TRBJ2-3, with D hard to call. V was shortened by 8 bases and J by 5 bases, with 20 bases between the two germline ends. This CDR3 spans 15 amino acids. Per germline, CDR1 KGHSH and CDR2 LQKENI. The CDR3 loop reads CASRPNGVGGDTQYF. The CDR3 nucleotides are TGTGCCAGCAGACCGAATGGGGTTGGTGGAGATACGCAGTATTTT.

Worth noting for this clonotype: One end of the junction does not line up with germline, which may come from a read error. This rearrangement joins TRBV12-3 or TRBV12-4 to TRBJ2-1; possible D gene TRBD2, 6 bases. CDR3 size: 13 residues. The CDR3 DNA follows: TGTGGCAGCAGTCCATATGGGGGGTATGAGCAGTTCTTC. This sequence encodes CGSSPYGGYEQFF.

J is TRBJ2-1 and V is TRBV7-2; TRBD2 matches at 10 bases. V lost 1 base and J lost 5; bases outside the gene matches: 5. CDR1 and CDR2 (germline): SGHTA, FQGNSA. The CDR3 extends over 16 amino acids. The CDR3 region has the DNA TGTGCCAGCAGCTTAGTTTGGACTAGCGGTGACAATGAGCAGTTCTTC. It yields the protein CASSLVWTSGDNEQFF.

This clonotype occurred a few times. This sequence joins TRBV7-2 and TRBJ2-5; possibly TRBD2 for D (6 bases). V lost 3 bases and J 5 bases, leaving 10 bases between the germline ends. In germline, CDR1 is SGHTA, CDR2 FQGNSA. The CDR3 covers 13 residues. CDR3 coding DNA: TGTGCCAGCAGCTTCCCGGGGAGGGAGACCCAGTACTTC. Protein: CASSFPGRETQYF.